This T cell receptor beta chain was captured in a study of identical twins. V shed 3 bases and J shed 7 bases, with 8 bases lying between them. Germline V gene sequence: CDR1 SGHDT, CDR2 YYEEEE. The CDR3 totals 12 residues. Unique molecular identifiers were in the cDNA, with template-switch universal primer binding. TCRdb reprocessed the 5' RACE reads via MiXCR and lists one record per CDR3 protein. The sample lists 550,000 to 700,000 distinct CDR3 sequences, roughly 9.5% seen once, with approximately 3.2% in the top ten. Study results and limitations: Invariant populations such as MAIT and iNKT cells could partly muddle zero-insertion analyses.

This clonotype was seen repeatedly, ten times or more. Its antigen is still unknown. These data were also filed under a second study, of yellow fever vaccine responses in identical twins.

J is TRBJ1-5 and V is TRBV5-6; TRBD1 is a possible D gene (5 bases). The origin of this receptor is a woman aged 18-29 years in good health. Source material: PBMCs. The CDR3 here is CASSWGGQPQHF. CDR3 in DNA: TGTGCCAGCAGCTGGGGGGGACAGCCCCAGCATTTT.